Below, 23 T cell receptor beta chains from the same sample are listed, as sequenced in a study of cytomegalovirus exposure and HLA in healthy donors. PCR employed 60 Vbeta and 13 Jbeta primers. The assay was immunoSEQ multiplex PCR, and TCRdb's table has in-frame clones only and misses some. The sample shows some 200,000 clones, about 70% of them seen only once. Input material: PBMCs. These receptors were collected from a woman aged 30 to 39 in good health and CMV-seronegative.

This clone has only one observation. The chain links TRBV5-1 to TRBJ1-1; 7 bases are shared with TRBD1. This CDR3 has 13 amino acids. Germline values: CDR1 SGHRS, CDR2 YFSETQ. With 3 bases clipped from V and 4 bases from J, the junction kept 3 bases outside the gene matches. CDR3 protein: CASSSRDSTEAFF. As DNA, the CDR3 is TGCGCCAGCAGCTCCCGGGACAGCACTGAAGCTTTCTTT.

This clone was detected only once. The CDR3 bases are TGCAGCGTTGTTTTCGGTAACTATGGCTACACCTTC. This gives the protein CSVVFGNYGYTF. The chain combines TRBV29-1 with TRBJ1-2; D not resolved. CDR3 length: 12 amino acids. The V gene's germline CDR1 is SQVTM and CDR2 ANQGSEA. Between the trimmed V and J ends, which lost 4 bases and 1 base, there was a span of 7 bases.

The chain links TRBV6-6 to TRBJ1-1; 9 bases fit TRBD1. CDR3 length: 14 residues. Germline lookup yields CDR1 MNHNY and CDR2 SVGAGI (reference sequence). After removal of 2 bases from V and 3 bases from J, the junction contained 1 base not matched to a gene. The CDR3 DNA is TGTGCCAGCAGTTACCGACAGGGGGACACTGAAGCTTTCTTT. It is translated as CASSYRQGDTEAFF.

V usage is TRBV29-1 and J usage is TRBJ1-2; D gene ambiguous. This CDR3 has 16 residues. In germline, CDR1 is SQVTM, CDR2 ANQGSEA. The V gene lost 5 bases and the J gene lost 2 bases, with 21 bases spanning the gap. The CDR3 sequence is CSVSPPQDYPNYGYTF. As DNA, the CDR3 is TGCAGCGTTTCCCCCCCGCAGGACTACCCGAACTATGGCTACACCTTC.

CDR3 sequence: CASSEGRTGGRLSPLHF. In nucleotides, the CDR3 is TGTGCCAGCAGTGAAGGGAGGACAGGGGGCAGACTATCACCCCTCCACTTT. The rearrangement joins TRBV6-1 to TRBJ1-6, with 11 bases aligning to TRBD1. The CDR3 has 17 amino acids. Germline CDR1 and CDR2: MNHNS and SASEGT. The V and J ends lost 1 base and 10 bases, in that order; junction bases with no gene match: 9.

This clone was counted a single time. The gene calls are TRBV9 and TRBJ2-1; unclear D gene. This CDR3 has 15 residues. Germline V gene data show CDR1 as SGDLS and CDR2 as YYNGEE. V lost 0 bases and J lost 4, with 11 bases in between. Here the CDR3 DNA reads TGTGCCAGCAGCGTAGGGTATGTGGAGTACAATGAGCAGTTCTTC. Protein product: CASSVGYVEYNEQFF.

This clone showed up just a few times. The V call is TRBV7-2, the J call TRBJ2-5; tentative D call: TRBD2 (6 bases). Germline V gene sequence: CDR1 SGHTA, CDR2 FQGNSA. CDR3 length equals 15 residues. Trimming stripped 1 base from V and 5 bases from J, with 14 bases between. DNA of the CDR3: TGTGCCAGCAGCTTAGAAGCGCGGGGTTTCGAGACCCAGTACTTC. This translates into CASSLEARGFETQYF.

The table lists this clone with a few counts. This chain uses TRBV4-3 with TRBJ2-6; 8 nucleotides agree with TRBD1. J lost 2 bases, V lost 4 bases, and 7 bases had no gene match. The CDR3 spans 17 residues. The germline V gene encodes CDR1 LGHNA and CDR2 YSLEER. The CDR3 DNA reads TGCGCCAGCAGCCTCGGGACAGGTCGGGCTGGGGCCAACGTCCTGACTTTC. The encoded protein is CASSLGTGRAGANVLTF.

The chain links TRBV11-2 to TRBJ2-4; D perhaps matches TRBD2 (5 bases). V was pared by 5 bases and J by 8 bases, with 16 bases between. Germline V lookup: CDR1 SGHAT, CDR2 FQNNGV. The CDR3 is 14 amino acids. The CDR3 nucleotides read TGTGCCAGCAGCCTCCGGGATAGGATGGACATTCAGTACTTC. Translation: CASSLRDRMDIQYF. The variable domain in full, completed from reference TRBV11-2 and TRBJ2-4, reads EAGVAQSPRYKIIEKRQSVAFWCNPISGHATLYWYQQILGQGPKLLIQFQNNGVVDDSQLPKDRFSAERLKGVDSTLKIQPAKLEDSAVYLCASSLRDRMDIQYFGAGTRLSVL.

The CDR3 coding sequence is TGTGCCAGCAGACCCACAGGGAGCAATCAGCCCCAGCATTTT. This encodes CASRPTGSNQPQHF. The chain links TRBV27 to TRBJ1-5; perhaps TRBD1 as D (6 bases). Germline assignment: CDR1 MNHEY and CDR2 SMNVEV (reference sequence). Trimming left V 6 bases short and J 1 base short, with 10 bases between. The CDR3 sequence is 14 residues long.

The sample holds a few counts of this clone. The chain couples TRBV19 to TRBJ1-1, with 8 bases lining up with TRBD1. The germline V gene has CDR1 LNHDA and CDR2 SQIVND (reference sequence). J lost 10 bases, V lost 1 base, and 5 bases had no gene match. This CDR3 is built from 13 residues. In DNA, the CDR3 is TGTGCCAGTAGTATAGTACAGGGGGAAGGAGCTTTCTTT. Residues: CASSIVQGEGAFF.

The J gene is TRBJ1-2, the V gene TRBV9; D gene unclear. Between the trimmed V and J ends, which lost 7 bases and 4 bases, there was a span of 8 bases. This CDR3 contains 11 residues. Germline CDR1 reads SGDLS; CDR2 reads YYNGEE. DNA for the CDR3: TGTGCCAGCGGCAACGTCTATGGCTACACCTTC. This translates into CASGNVYGYTF.

V usage is TRBV4-3 and J usage is TRBJ2-5; D is perhaps TRBD2 (5 bases). The germline V and J ends were trimmed by 1 base and 2 bases, with 14 bases remaining between them. The CDR3 consists of 16 residues. Per germline, CDR1 LGHNA and CDR2 YSLEER. CDR3 amino acids: CASSQVGVGPQETQYF. Written as DNA, the CDR3 is TGCGCCAGCAGCCAAGTGGGAGTCGGCCCTCAAGAGACCCAGTACTTC.

This clone appeared a single time. V and J are TRBV18 and TRBJ1-5; D perhaps matches TRBD1 (6 bases). The CDR3 loop spans 13 amino acids. The V gene lost 3 bases and the J gene lost 5 bases, with 8 bases spanning the gap. CDR1 and CDR2 (germline): KGHSH, LQKENI. In DNA, the CDR3 is TGTGCCAGCTCACCCTCAGGGGATCAGCCCCAGCATTTT. It translates to CASSPSGDQPQHF. Based on the CDR3 plus reference TRBV18 and TRBJ1-5, the full variable domain is NAGVMQNPRHLVRRRGQEARLRCSPMKGHSHVYWYRQLPEEGLKFMVYLQKENIIDESGMPKERFSAEFPKEGPSILRIQQVVRGDSAAYFCASSPSGDQPQHFGDGTRLSIL.

The V and J genes are TRBV10-2 and TRBJ2-1; maybe TRBD2 (6 bases). The CDR3 loop spans 11 amino acids. Germline V CDR1 and CDR2: WSHSY, SAAADI. Trimming took off 2 bases at V and 15 bases at J, with 11 bases between the two ends. The CDR3 region is CASSEGGPGFF. The CDR3 bases are TGCGCCAGCAGTGAGGGAGGGCCGGGGTTCTTC.

This clone was found once. The gene calls are TRBV7-2 and TRBJ1-2; TRBD1 might be the D (6 bases). Per germline, CDR1 SGHTA and CDR2 FQGNSA. The CDR3 contains 14 residues. Trimming shortened V by 1 base and J by 5 bases, and 11 bases separated the two germline ends. The CDR3 DNA is TGTGCCAGCAGCTTAGAAACCGGGACATATGGCTACACCTTC. This encodes CASSLETGTYGYTF. The full variable domain, its missing parts supplied by reference TRBV7-2 and TRBJ1-2, is GAGVSQSPSNKVTEKGKDVELRCDPISGHTALYWYRQSLGQGLEFLIYFQGNSAPDKSGLPSDRFSAERTGGSVSTLTIQRTQQEDSAVYLCASSLETGTYGYTFGSGTRLTVV.

This chain uses TRBV5-1 with TRBJ2-7, with D possibly being TRBD1 (6 bases). CDR1 and CDR2 from the germline V gene are SGHRS and YFSETQ. CDR3 length: 14 amino acids. Trimming stripped 3 bases from V and 6 bases from J, with 16 bases between. CDR3: CASSSTHRESEQYF. DNA for the CDR3: TGCGCCAGCAGCTCGACTCACAGGGAGAGCGAGCAGTACTTC.

The table lists this clone with a few counts. The chain carries TRBV6-6 and TRBJ1-5, with D maybe TRBD1 (5 bases). Trimming shortened V by 7 bases and J by 5 bases, and 12 bases separated the two germline ends. The CDR3 sequence is 13 residues long. Germline V gene lookup returns CDR1 MNHNY and CDR2 SVGAGI (reference sequence). CDR3 nucleotides: TGTGCCAGCACTAGGACATCCGATCAGCCCCAGCATTTT. Encoded protein: CASTRTSDQPQHF.

This chain joins TRBV7-2 and TRBJ2-5; 8 bases agree with TRBD1. The CDR3 totals 13 residues. The J segment lost 4 bases and the V segment lost 4 bases, leaving 2 bases of the junction unmatched. Germline V gives CDR1 SGHTA, CDR2 FQGNSA. The CDR3 nucleotides are TGTGCCAGCAGCTCTGACAGGGGAGAGACCCAGTACTTC. Protein: CASSSDRGETQYF.

The rearrangement uses TRBV29-1 and TRBJ2-3, with TRBD1 identical over 8 bases. This CDR3 is built from 14 residues. V lost 7 bases and J lost 1; bases outside the gene matches: 7. The germline CDR1 and CDR2 sequences are SQVTM and ANQGSEA. The CDR3 region has the DNA TGCAGCGCCTGGACAGGGTATGGCACAGATACGCAGTATTTT. Translated, it gives CSAWTGYGTDTQYF.

The J gene is TRBJ1-1, the V gene TRBV5-6; TRBD1 aligns across 7 bases. Trimming at V came to 4 bases and at J to 6 bases, leaving 9 bases not matched to a gene. There are 14 residues in the CDR3. Germline V gene sequence: CDR1 SGHDT, CDR2 YYEEEE. CDR3 loop: CASSPQGRLPEAFF. In DNA, the CDR3 is TGTGCCAGCAGCCCACAGGGGCGACTCCCTGAAGCTTTCTTT.

The rearrangement links TRBV7-9 to TRBJ1-6; D is perhaps TRBD1 (6 bases). CDR3 length equals 17 residues. CDR1 and CDR2 from the germline V gene are SEHNR and FQNEAQ (reference sequence). Trimming stripped 5 bases from V and 6 bases from J, with 20 bases between. The CDR3 here is CASSAAVVTGLNSPLHF. In nucleotides, the CDR3 is TGTGCCAGCAGCGCCGCCGTCGTGACAGGACTTAATTCACCCCTCCACTTT. The complete variable domain, with remaining parts taken from reference TRBV7-9 and TRBJ1-6, reads DTGVSQNPRHKITKRGQNVTFRCDPISEHNRLYWYRQTLGQGPEFLTYFQNEAQLEKSRLLSDRFSAERPKGSFSTLEIQRTEQGDSAMYLCASSAAVVTGLNSPLHFGNGTRLTVT.

V usage is TRBV14 and J usage is TRBJ1-1, with D unresolved. Germline V gene sequence: CDR1 SGHDN, CDR2 FVKESK. The ends were cut back, 1 base at V and 1 base at J, with 13 bases in the middle. There are 16 residues in the CDR3. CDR3: CASSQGWYSQNTEAFF. The CDR3, as DNA: TGTGCCAGCAGCCAAGGCTGGTACAGCCAGAACACTGAAGCTTTCTTT.